The 31 T cell receptor delta chains reported below all come from one sample, sequenced in a study of delta chains in infants with herpesvirus infections. TCR cDNA was made from PBMC RNA with gamma- and delta-chain-specific primers. TCRdb re-identified clones in the RT-PCR reads via CATT. There are 630 or so delta-chain clones in the sample; 2.5% to 3% occur only once, and 29% lies in the top ten. The material sequenced was peripheral blood, taken at time point 3 of longitudinal follow-up. The origin of the receptors is a human donor who was a Ugandan infant, either HIV-exposed or HIV-unexposed (not recorded which).

In regard to this clone: TCRdb has a much larger clone's protein, which differs at residue 9 from the translation of this DNA, likely because of a read error; what is shown is the protein translated from the DNA. The chain recombines TRDV1 with TRDJ1, with 9 bases that match TRDD2. The CDR3 covers 24 residues. V was pared by 3 bases and J by 0 bases, with 29 bases of the junction left unmatched. Germline V lookup: CDR1 TSWWSYY, CDR2 QGS. The CDR3 DNA follows: TGTGCTCTTGGGGAGCCCTTTCCTATCCCTTCCTACGTTGGGGAGGGGAGGGACACCGATAAACTCATCTTT. Its translation is CALGEPFPIPSYVGEGRDTDKLIF.

By frequency in the sample, this clone is large (0.1 to 1%). The V and J genes are TRDV2 and TRDJ1, with 9 nucleotides matching TRDD3. V trimming: 3 bases; J trimming: 0 bases; junction bases outside the gene matches: 10. Germline V gene sequence: CDR1 GEAIGNYY, CDR2 EKD. There are 17 residues in the CDR3. The CDR3 here is CACDFLYWGTYTDKLIF. CDR3 DNA: TGTGCCTGTGACTTTCTTTACTGGGGGACTTACACCGATAAACTCATCTTT.

This clone was observed a handful of times. A single base is all that separates this from a far larger clone, so a read error is likely. Other DNA sequences in this sample translate to the same CDR3. The rearrangement uses TRDV1 and TRDJ1; 8 bases fit TRDD3. Trimming at V came to 4 bases and at J to 0 bases, leaving 31 bases not matched to a gene. The CDR3 totals 24 residues. Germline V gene sequence: CDR1 TSWWSYY, CDR2 QGS. Here the CDR3 DNA reads TGTGCTCTTGGGGGCTGTAGAACCTACGGTCCCCTTTGGGGGATTCGCTGGGACACCGATAAACTCATCTTT. It codes for CALGGCRTYGPLWGIRWDTDKLIF.

In its sample, this clone ranks as large. The sample holds other DNA sequences that translate to the same CDR3. The chain combines TRDV1 with TRDJ1, with D uncertain. Germline V gene lookup returns CDR1 TSWWSYY and CDR2 QGS. V shed 0 bases and J shed 6 bases, with 11 bases lying between them. The CDR3 loop spans 14 amino acids. CDR3 loop: CALGELVPPHKLIF. The DNA of the CDR3 is TGTGCTCTTGGGGAACTAGTCCCTCCCCATAAACTCATCTTT.

This clone was seen a few times. This likely traces to a read error, being one base from a far larger clone. V usage is TRDV1 and J usage is TRDJ1, with 7 bases matching TRDD2. Germline assignment: CDR1 TSWWSYY and CDR2 QGS. Trimming removed 3 bases from V and 7 bases from J; junction bases left unmatched: 20. The CDR3 extends over 18 amino acids. CDR3 sequence reads: CALGDTSFLGGEEGKLIF. For the CDR3, the DNA is TGTGCTCTTGGGGACACCTCCTTCCTGGGCGGGGAGGAGGGTAAACTCATCTTT.

In its sample, this clone is large. The J gene is TRDJ1, the V gene TRDV1, with 11 bases matching TRDD3. Per germline, CDR1 TSWWSYY and CDR2 QGS. V dropped 1 base and J dropped 11; count of bases not matched to a gene: 30. The CDR3 consists of 22 residues. In DNA form, the CDR3 reads TGTGCTCTTGGGGAACGGAGAGACCTACCCCCGTACCCGTACTGGGGGATAGGGGGGCTCATCTTT. Its translation is CALGERRDLPPYPYWGIGGLIF.

Remarks on this clone: One base separates it from a far larger clone, so it is likely a read error. The V call is TRDV1, the J call TRDJ1; TRDD3 matches 9 bases. Trimming took 3 bases from V and 0 from J; bases not matched to a gene: 11. The CDR3 is 18 amino acids. The germline V gene encodes CDR1 TSWWSYY and CDR2 QGS. The CDR3 bases are TGTGCTCTTGGGGATATCTACTTAGCTGGGGGATACACCGATAAACTCATCTTT. Protein product: CALGDIYLAGGYTDKLIF.

This clone is classed as large. The CDR3: CALGVRLFSCGDTWKPDKLIF. The CDR3 DNA follows: TGTGCTCTTGGGGTCCGCCTCTTTTCCTGCGGGGATACGTGGAAACCCGATAAACTCATCTTT. The chain links TRDV1 to TRDJ1, with TRDD3 identical over 9 bases. The length of the CDR3 is 21 residues. The V segment lost 4 bases and the J segment 3 bases; nucleotides outside the gene matches: 24. Per the germline V gene, CDR1 is TSWWSYY and CDR2 is QGS.

This clone is termed large. V usage is TRDV1 and J usage is TRDJ1; possibly TRDD2 for D (5 bases). Germline V CDR1 and CDR2: TSWWSYY, QGS. Trimming shortened V by 3 bases and J by 0 bases, and 20 bases separated the two germline ends. CDR3 length: 18 residues. The CDR3 is CALGDASPPGRYTDKLIF. CDR3 in DNA: TGTGCTCTTGGGGATGCTTCCCCACCAGGCAGGTACACCGATAAACTCATCTTT.

In regard to this clone: A far more abundant clone sits one base away, making this likely a read error. This chain connects TRDV1 to TRDJ1; D is unclear. The germline V gene has CDR1 TSWWSYY and CDR2 QGS. V lost 3 bases and J 2 bases, leaving 16 bases between the germline ends. This CDR3 has 16 residues. The CDR3 sequence: CALGDRSPLWTDKLIF. In DNA, the CDR3 is TGTGCTCTTGGGGACCGTTCCCCACTGTGGACCGATAAACTCATCTTT.

This clone was seen only a few times. With only one base between it and a far larger clone, this is likely a read error. The chain has TRAV14/DV4 and TRDJ1; 8 bases line up with TRDD3. Germline CDR1 TSDPSYG, CDR2 QGSYDQQN (reference sequence). The CDR3 has 18 amino acids. CDR3 loop: CAMREACYWGVYTGKLIF. CDR3 in DNA: TGTGCAATGAGAGAGGCCTGCTACTGGGGGGTTTACACCGGTAAACTCATCTTT.

By sample fraction, this clone is large (0.1 to 1%). The identical CDR3 is also encoded by other nucleotide sequences in the sample. This chain joins TRDV3 and TRDJ1, with TRDD3 identical over 8 bases. Germline V CDR1 and CDR2: TVYSNPD, GDNSRS (reference sequence). J was trimmed by 3 bases and V by 5 bases; bases with no gene match: 38. This CDR3 has 23 residues. The CDR3, as DNA: TGTGCCCCAAAAGTTAGGGATACGCGCACTTATGGATCTTTTTTCAATCAATCCGATAAACTCATCTTT. Translated, it gives CAPKVRDTRTYGSFFNQSDKLIF.

This clone was counted between two and nine times. The chain uses TRDV2 and TRDJ1, with 10 bases aligning to TRDD3. In the absence of a J gene in TCRdb, the DNA was matched to germline to assign it here. Germline assignment: CDR1 GEAIGNYY and CDR2 EKD. This CDR3 spans 22 amino acids. Trimming took 1 base from V and 2 from J; bases not matched to a gene: 24. Here the CDR3 reads CACDTFRSLYWGIHWRTDKLIF. Written as DNA, the CDR3 is TGTGCCTGTGACACATTCCGCTCTTTATACTGGGGGATCCATTGGCGGACCGATAAACTCATCTTT.

This clone was seen a handful of times. The rearrangement uses TRDV1 and TRDJ1; 12 nucleotides agree with TRDD3. The CDR3 length is 20 residues. Germline V gives CDR1 TSWWSYY, CDR2 QGS. With V trimmed by 4 bases and J by 0 bases, 15 bases remained unmatched. The CDR3 is CALGAFRGTGGYSYTDKLIF. Written as DNA, the CDR3 is TGTGCTCTTGGGGCCTTTCGGGGAACTGGGGGATACTCGTACACCGATAAACTCATCTTT.

This clone has only a few counts. The chain employs TRDV2 and TRDJ1; a weak D match, TRDD2 (9 bases). The germline V gene encodes CDR1 GEAIGNYY and CDR2 EKD. Trimming took off 3 bases at V and 0 bases at J, with 28 bases between the two ends. The CDR3 sequence is 20 residues long. The CDR3 DNA follows: TGTGCCTGTGACGTACGCCTTCCTACCGACTGGGGGTCACACACCGATAAACTCATCTTT. It yields the protein CACDVRLPTDWGSHTDKLIF.

Regarding this clone: This may come from a read error, since a much larger clone is one base off. The V call is TRDV3, the J call TRDJ1; TRDD3 matches at 9 bases. Looked up from germline, CDR1 is TVYSNPD and CDR2 is GDNSRS (reference sequence). The trim removed 0 bases at V and 2 bases at J, leaving 28 bases unmatched. This CDR3 has 22 amino acids. The CDR3 loop reads CAFSCTSSVWVGDKELTDKLIF. As DNA, the CDR3 is TGTGCCTTTAGCTGTACCTCTTCCGTGTGGGTGGGGGATAAGGAGTTGACCGATAAACTCATCTTT.

This clone is classed as large. The V and J genes are TRAV36/DV7 and TRDJ1, with 9 bases identical to TRDD3. Germline assignment: CDR1 VTNFRS and CDR2 LTSSGIE (reference sequence). This CDR3 comprises 27 residues. V gave up 5 bases and J gave up 8 bases; unmatched junction bases: 52. The CDR3 is CAVSLEPLQRLSFSPNWGRGLGGKLIF. Written as DNA, the CDR3 is TGTGCTGTTTCCCTGGAACCCCTACAACGTTTGTCCTTCAGCCCTAACTGGGGGAGAGGCTTAGGAGGAAAACTCATCTTT.

By share, this clone ranks as large. The DNA for the CDR3 is TGTGCTGTGCCCTCAGTTTCTCCTTTCCTTTCCTACCTGGGGGATTACACCGATAAACTCATCTTT. It yields the protein CAVPSVSPFLSYLGDYTDKLIF. V is TRAV23/DV6 and J is TRDJ1; 9 bases line up with TRDD3. The CDR3 length is 22 residues. Germline assignment: CDR1 NTAFDY and CDR2 IRPDVSE (reference sequence).

This clone was counted only a few times. This clone may be a read error of a much larger clone one base away. This sequence joins TRDV1 and TRDJ4; 11 bases are shared with TRDD3. CDR1 is TSWWSYY and CDR2 is QGS in the germline V gene. The CDR3 has 22 amino acids. CDR3 sequence reads: CALGERPTPPRVGDTDPRHLIF. In DNA form, the CDR3 reads TGTGCTCTTGGGGAACGCCCTACTCCCCCTCGAGTGGGGGATACGGATCCGAGACACCTGATCTTT.

This clone is deemed large (0.1 to 1%). The chain links TRDV2 to TRDJ1; 7 bases are shared with TRDD3. Trimming removed 0 bases from V and 5 bases from J; junction bases left unmatched: 5. The germline V gene encodes CDR1 GEAIGNYY and CDR2 EKD. This CDR3 comprises 14 residues. The CDR3 DNA reads TGTGCCTGTGACACCCGGGGGATCGAGGATAAACTCATCTTT. Residues: CACDTRGIEDKLIF.

This clone is termed large. Other DNA sequences in the sample encode the same CDR3. The CDR3 spells CALGETDERSVADKLIF. The CDR3 nucleotides read TGTGCTCTTGGGGAGACAGATGAGAGGAGTGTGGCCGATAAACTCATCTTT. The chain combines TRDV1 with TRDJ1; no reliable D call. Trimming took off 3 bases at V and 3 bases at J, with 20 bases between the two ends. The CDR3 sequence is 17 residues long. The germline V gene encodes CDR1 TSWWSYY and CDR2 QGS.

This clone rates as large. The chain is built from TRDV3 and TRDJ1, with 10 bases aligning to TRDD3. Looked up from germline, CDR1 is TVYSNPD and CDR2 is GDNSRS (reference sequence). The CDR3 covers 18 residues. V lost 3 bases, J lost 0 bases, and 16 bases stayed unmatched. The CDR3 protein is CALGGTTGGSPYTDKLIF. CDR3 bases: TGTGCCTTAGGGGGCACTACTGGGGGATCCCCTTACACCGATAAACTCATCTTT. Filled out from reference TRDV3 and TRDJ1, the complete variable domain reads CDKVTQSSPDQTVASGSEVVLLCTYDTVYSNPDLFWYRIRPDYSFQFVFYGDNSRSEGADFTQGRFSVKHILTQKAFHLVISPVRTEDSATYYCALGGTTGGSPYTDKLIFGKGTRVTVEP.

In regard to this clone: A read error may be the cause here, since a much bigger clone is one base away. This chain connects TRDV1 to TRDJ1; TRDD3 matches at 11 bases. V was pared by 7 bases and J by 2 bases, with 6 bases of the junction left unmatched. The CDR3 contains 15 residues. CDR1 is TSWWSYY and CDR2 is QGS in the germline V gene. The chain's CDR3 is CALDIGGYATDKLIF. The DNA for the CDR3 is TGTGCTCTTGATATTGGGGGATACGCTACCGATAAACTCATCTTT.

This clone is large within its sample. This rearrangement joins TRDV2 to TRDJ3; 9 positions agree with TRDD3. This CDR3 contains 19 residues. The germline V gene encodes CDR1 GEAIGNYY and CDR2 EKD. J gave up 3 bases and V 3 bases, and 11 bases lay outside the gene matches. This CDR3 is CACDETEGIRRWDTRQMFF. The CDR3 DNA reads TGTGCCTGTGACGAAACGGAGGGGATACGCCGCTGGGACACCCGACAGATGTTTTTC.

In the case of this clone: TCRdb has a much larger clone's protein, which differs at residue 16 from the translation of this DNA, likely because of a read error; what is shown is the protein translated from the DNA. V is TRDV1 and J is TRDJ1, with 9 bases fitting TRDD3. The germline CDR1 and CDR2 sequences are TSWWSYY and QGS. This CDR3 is 19 amino acids long. With V trimmed by 3 bases and J by 11 bases, 25 bases remained unmatched. This CDR3 is CALGDSRSGGYPVPYTLIF. CDR3 coding DNA: TGTGCTCTTGGGGATTCCCGGTCAGGGGGATACCCCGTCCCCTATACCCTCATCTTT.

About this clone itself: A much bigger clone sits one base away, suggesting this may be a read error. The V call is TRDV1, the J call TRDJ1; TRDD3 matches 9 bases. The CDR3 contains 15 residues. CDR1 TSWWSYY and CDR2 QGS come from the germline V gene. The CDR3 region is CAPGPPCTGGQKLIF. The CDR3 DNA reads as TGTGCTCCTGGGCCCCCTTGTACTGGGGGACAAAAACTCATCTTT.

As concerns this clone: Translating this DNA gives a protein that differs at residue 12 from the TCRdb one, which belongs to a much larger clone; a read error is likely, and the protein shown is this translation. The genes are TRAV36/DV7 and TRDJ1; 9 positions agree with TRDD3. Unmatched junction bases numbered 28, after V lost 4 bases and J lost 0 bases. Germline V gene lookup returns CDR1 VTNFRS and CDR2 LTSSGIE (reference sequence). The CDR3 runs 22 residues. The CDR3: CAVPSVSPFLSFLGDYTDKLIF. The CDR3 region has the DNA TGTGCTGTGCCCTCAGTTTCTCCTTTCCTTTCCTTCCTGGGGGATTACACCGATAAACTCATCTTT. Based on the CDR3 plus reference TRAV36/DV7 and TRDJ1, the full variable domain is EDKVVQSPLSLVVHEGDTVTLNCSYEVTNFRSLLWYKQEKKAPTFLFMLTSSGIEKKSGRLSSILDKKELSSILNITATQTGDSAIYLCAVPSVSPFLSFLGDYTDKLIFGKGTRVTVEP.

This clone has only a few counts. TCRdb's protein, taken from a much larger clone, differs from this DNA's translation at residue 9, likely owing to a read error; the protein displayed comes from the DNA. The rearrangement links TRDV1 to TRDJ1, with 8 bases matching TRDD3. Germline V gene sequence: CDR1 TSWWSYY, CDR2 QGS. Trimming at V came to 8 bases and at J to 2 bases, leaving 7 bases not matched to a gene. This CDR3 has 14 residues. The CDR3 loop is CALLGDSRTDKLIF. CDR3 coding DNA: TGTGCTCTTCTGGGGGACTCTAGGACCGATAAACTCATCTTT.

This clone was detected a few times. A single base separates this from a much larger clone, so it may be a read error. The chain couples TRDV1 to TRDJ1; D ambiguous. V lost 3 bases, J lost 4 bases, and 9 bases lay in between. CDR1 is TSWWSYY and CDR2 is QGS in the germline V gene. The CDR3 consists of 13 residues. The CDR3 DNA reads as TGTGCTCTTGGGGAGAACGAGTGCGATAAACTCATCTTT. This sequence encodes CALGENECDKLIF.

This clone is labeled as large (0.1 to 1%). This chain joins TRDV1 and TRDJ1, with TRDD2 identical over 7 bases. Unmatched junction bases numbered 18, after V lost 3 bases and J lost 5 bases. Germline V CDR1 and CDR2: TSWWSYY, QGS. There are 18 residues in the CDR3. CDR3 in DNA: TGTGCTCTTGGGGACACCTCCTTCCTGGGCGGGGAGGAGGATAAACTCATCTTT. Translating gives CALGDTSFLGGEEDKLIF.

This clone came up a few times. The protein TCRdb lists belongs to a much larger clone and differs from this DNA's translation at residue 18, which points to a read error; the protein shown is made from the DNA. The chain carries TRDV1 and TRDJ1; 11 bases fit TRDD3. This CDR3 spans 24 amino acids. From germline, CDR1 is TSWWSYY and CDR2 QGS. The V and J ends lost 4 bases and 1 base, in that order; junction bases with no gene match: 29. CDR3 bases: TGTGCTCTTGGGGGCTGTAGAACCTACGGTCCCCTTTGGGGGATACGCTGGGGCACCGATAAACTCATCTTT. This gives the protein CALGGCRTYGPLWGIRWGTDKLIF.